The present T cell receptor (beta chain) was sequenced within a study of OX40 agonist ivuxolimab in advanced cancers. CDR3 length: 17 residues. The J segment lost 4 bases and the V segment lost 1 base, leaving 11 bases of the junction unmatched. The germline gives CDR1 MGHRA, CDR2 YSYEKL. The protocol was immunoSEQ multiplex PCR, while the TCRdb copy is restricted to in-frame clones and leaves out a portion. The sample shows roughly 64,000 clones, 84% of them seen only once. This TCR was sampled from an adult with an advanced solid tumor such as melanoma, head and neck, liver or kidney cancer. This rearrangement joins TRBV4-1 to TRBJ2-7; TRBD1 matches 9 bases. The specimen comprised CD4+ or CD8+ T cells sorted from blood, sampled in a trial of the OX40 agonist ivuxolimab. The CDR3 DNA follows: TGCGCCAGCAGCCAAGGAACTCGGGGGACAGGGAGGTACGAGCAGTACTTC. Its protein product is CASSQGTRGTGRYEQYF.